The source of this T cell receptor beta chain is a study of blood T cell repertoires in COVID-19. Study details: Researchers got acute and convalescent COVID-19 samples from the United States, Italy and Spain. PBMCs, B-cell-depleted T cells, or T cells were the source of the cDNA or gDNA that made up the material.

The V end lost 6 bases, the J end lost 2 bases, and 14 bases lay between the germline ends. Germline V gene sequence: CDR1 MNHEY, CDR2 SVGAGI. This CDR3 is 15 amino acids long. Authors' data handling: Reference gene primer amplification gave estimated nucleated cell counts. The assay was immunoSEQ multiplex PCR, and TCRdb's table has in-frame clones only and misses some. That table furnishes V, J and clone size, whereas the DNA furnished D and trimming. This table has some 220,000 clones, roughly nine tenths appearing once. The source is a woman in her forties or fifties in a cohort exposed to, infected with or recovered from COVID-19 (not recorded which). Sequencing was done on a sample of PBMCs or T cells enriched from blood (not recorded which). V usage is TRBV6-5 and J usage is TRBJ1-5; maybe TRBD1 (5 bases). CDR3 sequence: CASRSPGYGNQPQHF. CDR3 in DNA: TGTGCCAGCAGGAGCCCAGGGTACGGCAATCAGCCCCAGCATTTT.